These 5 T cell receptor beta chains share one sample of origin, sequenced in a study of cytotoxic CD8 clonotypes in ibrutinib-treated CLL (dated by TCRdb to about 2021). Library generation was performed with the immunoSEQ multiplex PCR assay. Here the immuneACCESS table is served through TCRdb, limited to in-frame sequences with V and J called. Missing clones are a known gap in these copies; in checked studies unresolved V genes cover under half, and the rest lacks a known reason. The sample table records around 140,000 clones; approximately 83% of these occur just once. The top ten constitute roughly 1.9% of the sample. The intended sense of this specimen's time point label: approximately 2 years on ibrutinib. The sequencing here drew on PBMCs, taken after 24 months of ibrutinib treatment. Every receptor here comes from a human donor with chronic lymphocytic leukemia.

The chain recombines TRBV28 with TRBJ2-7; D gene uncertain. The CDR3 covers 11 residues. Germline CDR1 and CDR2: MDHEN and SYDVKM. Trimming stripped 6 bases from V and 2 bases from J, with 5 bases between. The CDR3 DNA sequence: TGTGCCAGCAGAACTGCCTACGAGCAGTACTTC. Translated, it gives CASRTAYEQYF.

This chain uses TRBV7-9 with TRBJ1-1; no clear D. The germline CDR1 and CDR2 sequences are SEHNR and FQNEAQ (reference sequence). V lost 5 bases, J lost 0 bases, and 22 bases lay in between. There are 18 residues in the CDR3. The CDR3 is CASSPLRAGGRLNTEAFF. CDR3 coding DNA: TGTGCCAGCAGCCCACTCCGGGCGGGTGGCAGGTTGAACACTGAAGCTTTCTTT.

V usage is TRBV28 and J usage is TRBJ1-2; no firm D call. CDR1 MDHEN and CDR2 SYDVKM come from the germline V gene. This CDR3 is 16 amino acids long. The V end lost 4 bases, the J end lost 3 bases, and 18 bases lay between the germline ends. CDR3 sequence (DNA): TGTGCCAGCAGTTCGACGGACTCTCTAGGCCACTATGGCTACACCTTC. It is translated as CASSSTDSLGHYGYTF.

This chain connects TRBV19 to TRBJ1-1, with a weak D call TRBD1 (5 bases). The V end lost 7 bases, the J end lost 4 bases, and 22 bases lay between the germline ends. The CDR3 consists of 16 residues. CDR1 and CDR2 from the germline V gene are LNHDA and SQIVND (reference sequence). CDR3 region: CASNSIKGGGGTEAFF. The DNA of the CDR3 is TGTGCCAGTAATAGTATAAAGGGTGGTGGGGGCACTGAAGCTTTCTTT.

The chain uses TRBV7-3 and TRBJ2-7, with D unclear. Looked up from germline, CDR1 is SGHTA and CDR2 is FQGTGA. Trimming cost V 3 bases and J 0 bases, with 9 bases left between them. The CDR3 is made up of 14 amino acids. This CDR3 reads CASSFYPSSYEQYF. CDR3 in DNA: TGTGCCAGCAGCTTTTACCCGAGCTCCTACGAGCAGTACTTC.